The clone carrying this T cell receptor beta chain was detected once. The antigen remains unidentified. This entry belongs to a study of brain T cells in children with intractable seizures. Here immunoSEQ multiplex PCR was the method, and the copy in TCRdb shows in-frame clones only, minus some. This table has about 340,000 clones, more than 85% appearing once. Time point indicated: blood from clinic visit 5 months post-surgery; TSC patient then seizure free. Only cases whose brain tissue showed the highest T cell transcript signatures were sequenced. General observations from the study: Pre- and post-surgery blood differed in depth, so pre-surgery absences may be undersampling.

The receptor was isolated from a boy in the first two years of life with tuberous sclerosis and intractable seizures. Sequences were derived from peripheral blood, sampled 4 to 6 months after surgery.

CDR3 DNA: TGTGCCAGCAGCCAAGATCTTACGCCCGCCCTCCACTTT. Residues: CASSQDLTPALHF. The chain is built from TRBV14 and TRBJ1-6; D is unresolved. Trimming shortened V by 0 bases and J by 14 bases, and 11 bases separated the two germline ends. The CDR3 consists of 13 residues. The germline gives CDR1 SGHDN, CDR2 FVKESK. The variable domain in full, with the rest retrieved from reference TRBV14 and TRBJ1-6, is EAGVTQFPSHSVIEKGQTVTLRCDPISGHDNLYWYRRVMGKEIKFLLHFVKESKQDESGMPNNRFLAERTGGTYSTLKVQPAELEDSGVYFCASSQDLTPALHFGNGTRLTVT.